The clone carrying this TCR beta chain was detected ten times or more. Its cognate antigen is unknown. This sample is part of a study of T cells in Graves' hyperthyroidism and ophthalmopathy. The investigators amplified TCR beta CDR3 regions from RNA transcripts. First-round RT-PCR with HTBI primers amplified the TCR CDR3 region. Each CDR3 protein is one row after TCRdb ran MiXCR on the multiplex PCR reads. The sample consists of roughly 660,000 distinct CDR3 sequences, roughly 17% of them appearing once. Study outcomes and limitations: Within blood appeared most thyroid clonotypes that had expanded above 0.001.

Sequencing was carried out using blood. The TCR was taken from a man aged 50-60 years with Graves' hyperthyroidism.

CDR3 sequence: CASSLVGGDTGELFF. CDR3 DNA: TGTGCCAGCAGCTTAGTAGGGGGCGACACCGGGGAGCTGTTTTTT. V and J are TRBV11-2 and TRBJ2-2; TRBD1 matches at 7 bases. Germline lookup yields CDR1 SGHAT and CDR2 FQNNGV. The CDR3 runs to 15 residues. V lost 1 base and J lost 3; bases outside the gene matches: 2. Combining the CDR3 with reference TRBV11-2 and TRBJ2-2 gives the whole variable domain EAGVAQSPRYKIIEKRQSVAFWCNPISGHATLYWYQQILGQGPKLLIQFQNNGVVDDSQLPKDRFSAERLKGVDSTLKIQPAKLEDSAVYLCASSLVGGDTGELFFGEGSRLTVL.